The entry below describes one T cell receptor (beta chain). Its target antigen remains unknown. No much larger clone is present one base from it, and per-base qualities are unavailable. Looking up the germline V gene (reference sequence) yields CDR1 MNHEY and CDR2 SMNVEV. V trim: 5 bases; J trim: 3 bases; unmatched bases: 11. Reading from cysteine to phenylalanine, the CDR3 counts 16 amino acids. The retained sequence is limited to the CDR3, 48 bases, with the frame set at the first base. With the immunoSEQ assay, which is a bias-controlled multiplex PCR relying on V- and J-specific primers, TCR beta CDR3 regions were amplified from genomic DNA. In a second PCR step, the CDR3 amplicons were tagged with a proprietary barcode plus Illumina adapter sequences. An Illumina MiSeq instrument was used for sequencing of the CDR3 libraries. Per the authors' processing: Export and quality control were performed with immunoSEQ Analyzer 3.0, and downstream analyses were performed with R Bioconductor and Immunarch. Only productive rearrangements within the normalized downsampled data set were used in the calculation of repertoire metrics. Pathologically expanded clonotypes were defined as those larger than 5 templates in the normalized cohort. The Inverse Simpson Index served as the measure of repertoire diversity. CMV-specificity analyses were carried out on the non-normalized data set to capture all clonotypes. TCRdb limited this immuneACCESS table to in-frame rearrangements with V and J called. A share of clones is missing; checked studies link under half to unresolved V genes, and the rest is unexplained. Clone size and V and J calls were adopted from that table, with D and trimming inferred from the DNA. This sample holds around 15,000 clones; around 85% were observed only once. The ten largest account for roughly 4.2% of the sample.

The data were obtained in a study of T cell clonotyping in hematopoietic cell transplantation (dated by TCRdb to the early 2020s). In terms of the full investigation: A total of about 140 blood samples were gathered in the study from 35 to 45 consecutive transplant recipients along with their related donors. Recruitment of patients ran from September 2015 to early 2017, and follow-up continued until September 2020 or until death. On the study overall, not on this receptor specifically: Broader TCR repertoire diversity after transplant was predicted by Inverse Simpson Index values from donors and from recipients before transplant. Sample size was limited, and cells were not sorted, so CD4 and CD8 repertoire contributions could not be separated. Just a small fraction of recipient repertoires overlapped with donor repertoires, and more than 95% appeared de novo at the given depth. After transplant, TCR diversity in recipients dropped, and pathologically expanded clonotypes climbed progressively between day 30 and day 180.

What the time point label conveys for this sample: 100 days after allo-HCT. Blood samples were obtained from recipients approximately 28 days before transplant and at days 30, 100 and 180 after transplant. Nuclei Lysis Solution was used to extract genomic DNA from fresh or cryopreserved unfractionated peripheral blood mononuclear cells. The sequencing here drew on PBMCs, taken 100 days after allogeneic stem cell transplant. This TCR derives from a male patient between 60 and 69 years old who had an allogeneic stem cell transplant from a related donor, so the T cells may come from the graft donor. Some clones in this sample may be carry-over from other donors' samples. The V and J genes are TRBV27 and TRBJ1-1; a stretch of 8 junction bases matches TRBD1. The nucleotide sequence is given as TGTGCCAGCAGTCCTTACAGACAGGGGAGGGACACTGAAGCTTTCTTT. The encoded protein is CASSPYRQGRDTEAFF.